This T cell receptor (beta chain) was recovered during a study of CD8+CD57+ T cells in acquired aplastic anemia. This clonotype appeared many times. Its specificity is unknown. Profiles of TCR beta VDJ and CDR3 were generated from a genomic DNA template. A single record per CDR3 protein comes from TCRdb applying MiXCR to the reads. The sample records under 200,000 distinct CDR3 sequences, 48% being singletons. Findings and caveats of the study: Researchers report that around 30 CD8+ CDR3 sequences appeared in both patients and controls.

Trimming shortened V by 5 bases and J by 5 bases, and 14 bases separated the two germline ends. The CDR3 is made up of 13 amino acids. Per germline, CDR1 SGHKS and CDR2 YYEKEE (reference sequence). Patients sequenced had flow cytometry evidence of CD8+CD57+ cell expansion. The chain recombines TRBV5-5 with TRBJ2-7, with TRBD1 as a possible D gene (6 bases). The sample consisted of sorted CD4+, CD8+, or CD8+CD57+ T cells (not recorded which) from PBMCs. The receptor was isolated from a human donor with aplastic anemia. The CDR3 loop reads CASRIGTYNEQYF. In DNA, the CDR3 is TGTGCCAGCAGAATCGGGACATATAACGAGCAGTACTTC.